This T cell receptor (beta chain) was recorded in a study of T cell repertoires in cytomegalovirus infection. Study-level background: Indications came from public TCR beta signatures; they pointed to CMV infection and to a matching HLA type.

The CDR3 contains 14 residues. From germline, CDR1 is MNHGY and CDR2 SAAAGT. The ends lost 5 bases at V and 4 bases at J; junction bases unmatched: 5. A note on this clonotype: Its specificity is not known.

MiXCR was run by TCRdb on the reads, yielding one entry per CDR3 protein. The sample yields 270,000 or so distinct CDR3 sequences, 17% seen once. Findings of the study overall: There were HLA-C-restricted CMV-specific TCR beta clonotypes dominating the ex vivo response.

The chain has TRBV6-8 and TRBJ2-7; 10 bases are shared with TRBD1. This clonotype was sampled from a human donor in good health (CMV status not recorded). Some clones in this sample may be carry-over from other donors' samples. Sequenced material: CD8+ T cells from PBMCs. The CDR3 sequence is CASSDRGRGYEQYF. The CDR3 nucleotides read TGTGCCAGCAGTGACAGGGGGCGCGGGTACGAGCAGTACTTC.